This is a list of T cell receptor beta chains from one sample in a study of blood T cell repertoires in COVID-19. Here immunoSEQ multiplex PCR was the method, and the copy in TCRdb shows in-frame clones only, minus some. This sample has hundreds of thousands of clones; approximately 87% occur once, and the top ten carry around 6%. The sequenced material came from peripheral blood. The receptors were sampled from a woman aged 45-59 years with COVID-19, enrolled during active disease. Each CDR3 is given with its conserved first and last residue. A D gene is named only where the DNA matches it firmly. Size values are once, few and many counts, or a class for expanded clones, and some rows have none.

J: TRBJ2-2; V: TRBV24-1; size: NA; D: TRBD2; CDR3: CATSDLTTGLAGTGELFF; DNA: TGTGCCACCAGTGATTTGACGACCGGACTAGCGGGAACCGGGGAGCTGTTTTTT
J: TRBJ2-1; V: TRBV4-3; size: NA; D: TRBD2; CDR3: CASSPGLAGGVNEQFF; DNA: TGCGCCAGCAGCCCCGGGCTAGCGGGCGGGGTCAATGAGCAGTTCTTC
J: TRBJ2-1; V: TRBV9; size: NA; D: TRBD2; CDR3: CASSPRSSGSNEQFF; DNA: TGTGCCAGCAGCCCCCGGAGTAGCGGGAGCAATGAGCAGTTCTTC
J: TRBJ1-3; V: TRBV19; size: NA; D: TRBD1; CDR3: CASSMWTGDGNTIYF; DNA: TGTGCCAGTAGTATGTGGACAGGGGATGGAAACACCATATATTTT
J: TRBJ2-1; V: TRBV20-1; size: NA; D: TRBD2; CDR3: CSANDGTSVYNEQFF; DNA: TGCAGTGCTAATGATGGGACTAGCGTTTACAATGAGCAGTTCTTC
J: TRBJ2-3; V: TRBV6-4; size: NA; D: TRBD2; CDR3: CASSDRAGSTDTQYF; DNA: TGTGCCAGCAGTGATAGAGCGGGGAGCACAGATACGCAGTATTTT
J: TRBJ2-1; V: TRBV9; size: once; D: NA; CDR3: CASSVATETAGEQFF; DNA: TGTGCCAGCAGCGTAGCTACTGAGACGGCGGGAGAGCAGTTCTTC
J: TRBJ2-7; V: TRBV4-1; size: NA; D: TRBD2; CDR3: CASSQDRGGYEQYF; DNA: TGCGCCAGCAGCCAAGATCGGGGGGGCTACGAGCAGTACTTC
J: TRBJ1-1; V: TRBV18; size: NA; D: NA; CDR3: CASSKQPLNTEAFF; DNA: TGTGCCAGCTCAAAACAGCCCTTGAACACTGAAGCTTTCTTT
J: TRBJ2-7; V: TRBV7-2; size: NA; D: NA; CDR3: CASSLGTGLSYEQYF; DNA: TGTGCCAGCAGCCTCGGAACAGGCTTGTCCTACGAGCAGTACTTC
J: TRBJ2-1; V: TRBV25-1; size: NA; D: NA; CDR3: CASSSPAARLFF; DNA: TGTGCCAGCAGTTCACCGGCCGCGCGGTTGTTCTTC
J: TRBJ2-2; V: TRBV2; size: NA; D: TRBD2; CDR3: CASRTSGANTGELFF; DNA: TGTGCCAGCAGAACTAGCGGGGCGAACACCGGGGAGCTGTTTTTT
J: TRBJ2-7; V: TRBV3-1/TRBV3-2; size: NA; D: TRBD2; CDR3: CASSQVTQREICEQYF; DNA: TGTGCCAGCAGCCAAGTCACCCAGCGGGAGATCTGCGAGCAGTACTTC
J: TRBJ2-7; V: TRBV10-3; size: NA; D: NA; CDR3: CAHGPTGSYEQYF; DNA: TGTGCCCACGGCCCGACAGGTTCCTACGAGCAGTACTTC
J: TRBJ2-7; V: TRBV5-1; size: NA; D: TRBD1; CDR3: CASSLGTGFDEQYF; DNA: TGCGCCAGCAGCTTGGGGACAGGGTTCGACGAGCAGTACTTC
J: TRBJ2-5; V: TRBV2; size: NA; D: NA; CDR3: CASSDRGNQETQYF; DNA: TGTGCCAGCAGTGATCGGGGGAACCAAGAGACCCAGTACTTC
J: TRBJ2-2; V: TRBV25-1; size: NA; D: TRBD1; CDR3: CASSDLDRGPPNTGELFF; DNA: TGTGCCAGCAGTGACCTGGACAGGGGGCCGCCGAACACCGGGGAGCTGTTTTTT
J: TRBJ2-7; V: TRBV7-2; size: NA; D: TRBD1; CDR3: CASSLDRAGEQYF; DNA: TGTGCCAGCAGCCTTGACAGGGCCGGCGAGCAGTACTTC
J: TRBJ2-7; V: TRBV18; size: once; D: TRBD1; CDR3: CASSLGSAGGTYEQYF; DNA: TGTGCCAGCTCACTAGGCTCGGCAGGGGGCACCTACGAGCAGTACTTC
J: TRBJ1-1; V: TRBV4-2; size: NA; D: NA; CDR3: CASSQEFRSFGTEAFF; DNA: TGTGCCAGCAGCCAAGAGTTCCGGAGCTTTGGGACTGAAGCTTTCTTT
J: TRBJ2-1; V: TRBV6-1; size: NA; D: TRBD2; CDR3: CASSERLAGGSITYNEQFF; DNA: TGTGCCAGCAGTGAAAGACTAGCGGGGGGATCAATTACCTACAATGAGCAGTTCTTC
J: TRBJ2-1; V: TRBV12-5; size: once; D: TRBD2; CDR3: CASGIPGLGFNEQFF; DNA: TGTGCTAGTGGTATCCCGGGACTAGGGTTCAATGAGCAGTTCTTC
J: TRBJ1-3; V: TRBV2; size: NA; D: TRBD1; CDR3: CASRLQGAGNTIYF; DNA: TGTGCCAGCAGATTGCAGGGGGCTGGAAACACCATATATTTT
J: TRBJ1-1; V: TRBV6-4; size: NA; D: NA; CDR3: CASGQEGDPPLAFF; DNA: TGTGCCAGCGGACAAGAGGGGGACCCCCCTTTAGCTTTCTTT
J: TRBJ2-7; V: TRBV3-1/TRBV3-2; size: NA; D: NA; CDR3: CASSLIPYEQYF; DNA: TGTGCCAGCAGCCTCATCCCCTACGAGCAGTACTTC
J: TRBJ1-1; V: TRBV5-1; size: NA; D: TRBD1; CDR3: CASREGAVDTEAFF; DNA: TGCGCCAGCAGGGAGGGGGCCGTCGACACTGAAGCTTTCTTT
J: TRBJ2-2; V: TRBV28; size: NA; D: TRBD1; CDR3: CASSPGTGITGELFF; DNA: TGTGCCAGCAGTCCCGGGACAGGGATAACCGGGGAGCTGTTTTTT
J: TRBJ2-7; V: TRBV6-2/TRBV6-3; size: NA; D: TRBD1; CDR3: CASSYRTGDFYEQYF; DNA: TGTGCCAGCAGTTATCGGACAGGGGATTTCTACGAGCAGTACTTC
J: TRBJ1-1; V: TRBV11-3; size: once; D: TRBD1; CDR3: CASSAQQGLLGSINTEAFF; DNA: TGTGCCAGCAGCGCCCAACAGGGGCTTCTTGGTTCAATCAACACTGAAGCTTTCTTT
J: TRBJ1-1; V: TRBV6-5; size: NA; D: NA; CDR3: CASRLELGTEAFF; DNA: TGTGCCAGCAGACTAGAGTTGGGCACTGAAGCTTTCTTT
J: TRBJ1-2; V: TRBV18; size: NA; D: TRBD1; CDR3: CASSPMTGGPNYGYTF; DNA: TGTGCCAGCTCACCTATGACAGGGGGCCCTAACTATGGCTACACCTTC
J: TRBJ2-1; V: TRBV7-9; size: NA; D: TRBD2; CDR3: CASSSTSGKNEQFF; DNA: TGTGCCAGCAGCTCTACTAGCGGGAAGAATGAGCAGTTCTTC
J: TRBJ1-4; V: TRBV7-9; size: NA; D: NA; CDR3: CASSLGTGNEKLFF; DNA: TGTGCCAGCAGCTTAGGGACGGGGAATGAAAAACTGTTTTTT
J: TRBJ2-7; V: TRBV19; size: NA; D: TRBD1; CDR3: CARTDRGSGYGQYF; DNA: TGTGCCAGAACCGACAGGGGATCGGGCTACGGGCAGTACTTC
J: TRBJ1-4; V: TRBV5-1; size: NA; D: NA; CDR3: CASSLTSRPNEKLFF; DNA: TGCGCCAGCAGCTTGACGAGCCGCCCGAATGAAAAACTGTTTTTT
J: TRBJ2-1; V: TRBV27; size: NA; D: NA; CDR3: CASSAYRARILDEQFF; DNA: TGTGCCAGCAGTGCCTACAGGGCCCGAATTTTGGATGAGCAGTTCTTC
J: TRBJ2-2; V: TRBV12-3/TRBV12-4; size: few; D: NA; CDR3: CASSTGPGVELFF; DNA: TGTGCCAGCAGCACCGGGCCCGGGGTGGAGCTGTTTTTT
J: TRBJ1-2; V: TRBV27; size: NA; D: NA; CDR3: CASSLRRENYGYTF; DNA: TGTGCCAGCAGTTTACGCCGGGAAAACTATGGCTACACCTTC
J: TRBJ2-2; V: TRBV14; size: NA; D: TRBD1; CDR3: CASSLRGLGTGELFF; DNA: TGTGCCAGCAGCCTCAGGGGGCTAGGCACCGGGGAGCTGTTTTTT
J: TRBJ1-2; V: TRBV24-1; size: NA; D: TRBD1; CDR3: CATSDRGRTYGYTF; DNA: TGTGCCACCAGCGACAGGGGTCGTACCTATGGCTACACCTTC
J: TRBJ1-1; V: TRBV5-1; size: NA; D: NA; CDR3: CASSRTVNTEAFF; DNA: TGCGCCAGCAGCAGGACTGTGAACACTGAAGCTTTCTTT
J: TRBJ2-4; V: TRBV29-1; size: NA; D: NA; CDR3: CSVSGWSTKNIQYF; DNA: TGCAGCGTTTCAGGGTGGTCGACCAAAAACATTCAGTACTTC
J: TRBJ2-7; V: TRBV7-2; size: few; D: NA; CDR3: CASSLAGQGFYEQYF; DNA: TGTGCCAGCAGCTTAGCGGGCCAGGGGTTCTACGAGCAGTACTTC
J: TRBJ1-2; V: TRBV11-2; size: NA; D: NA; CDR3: CASSLGTGWDGGYTF; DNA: TGTGCCAGCAGCTTAGGAACAGGGTGGGATGGTGGCTACACCTTC
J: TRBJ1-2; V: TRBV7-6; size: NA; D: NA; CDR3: CASSLRDYGYTF; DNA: TGTGCCAGCAGCTTACGGGACTATGGCTACACCTTC
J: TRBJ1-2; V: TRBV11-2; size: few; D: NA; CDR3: CASSITRGGYTF; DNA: TGTGCCAGCAGCATAACCAGGGGTGGCTACACCTTC
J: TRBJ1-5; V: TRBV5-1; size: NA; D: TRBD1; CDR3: CASSPTTGVNQPQHF; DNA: TGCGCCAGCAGCCCCACGACAGGGGTGAATCAGCCCCAGCATTTT
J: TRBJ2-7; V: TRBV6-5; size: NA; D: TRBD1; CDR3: CASSRDRTPTYEQYF; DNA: TGTGCCAGCAGCCGGGACAGGACCCCTACCTACGAGCAGTACTTC
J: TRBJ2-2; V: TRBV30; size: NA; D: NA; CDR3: CAWTRDNTGELFF; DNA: TGTGCCTGGACGCGGGACAACACCGGGGAGCTGTTTTTT
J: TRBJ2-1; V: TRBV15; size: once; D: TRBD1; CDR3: CATSPPGQGTRNEQFF; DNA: TGTGCCACCAGCCCACCGGGACAGGGGACCCGCAATGAGCAGTTCTTC
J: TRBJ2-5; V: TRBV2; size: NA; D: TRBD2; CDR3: CASRGRREGLLVTQYF; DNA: TGTGCCAGCAGGGGGAGGCGGGAGGGCCTTTTGGTGACCCAGTACTTC
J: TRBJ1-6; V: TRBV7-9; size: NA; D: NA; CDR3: CASSSQGTSSPLHF; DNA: TGTGCCAGCAGCTCACAGGGAACGAGTTCACCCCTCCACTTT
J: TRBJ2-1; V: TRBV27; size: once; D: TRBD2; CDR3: CASSFSGLAGRYNEQFF; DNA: TGTGCCAGCAGTTTCTCCGGACTAGCGGGTAGATACAATGAGCAGTTCTTC
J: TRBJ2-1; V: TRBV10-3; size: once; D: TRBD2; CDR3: CAISESYGAGGPGAEQFF; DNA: TGTGCCATCAGTGAGTCGTACGGAGCGGGAGGCCCCGGGGCTGAGCAGTTCTTC
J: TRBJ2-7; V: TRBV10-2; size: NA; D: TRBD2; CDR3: CASSETSGSYEQYF; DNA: TGCGCCAGCAGTGAGACTAGCGGGTCGTACGAGCAGTACTTC
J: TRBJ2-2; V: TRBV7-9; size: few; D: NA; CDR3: CASSLAGATYTGELFF; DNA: TGTGCCAGCAGCTTAGCAGGGGCCACCTACACCGGGGAGCTGTTTTTT
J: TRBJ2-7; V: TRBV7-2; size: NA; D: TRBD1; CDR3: CASSSGQGVTEQYF; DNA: TGTGCCAGCAGCTCGGGACAGGGGGTGACCGAGCAGTACTTC